In its sample, the clone carrying this T cell receptor (beta chain) ranks as medium-sized. The antigen is undetermined. This entry comes from a study of regulatory and conventional T cells in RAG deficiency. Study-wide results and caveats: Omenn patients showed >80% Treg-Tconv overlap and shorter CDR3 lengths.

Germline CDR1 reads WNHNN; CDR2 reads SYGVQD (reference sequence). The CDR3 runs 16 residues. Germline trimming cut 2 bases from V and 7 bases from J; bases unmatched to any gene: 10. TCRdb's copy holds only in-frame clones and misses some; the assay was immunoSEQ multiplex PCR. The sample includes fewer than 35,000 clones, around 90% of them seen just once. The data also belong to a second study, concerning regulatory T cells. From that second work: The primer mix had 52 TRBV and 13 TRBJ primers.

This sequence was found in a human donor in good health. The chain is built from TRBV10-1 and TRBJ2-3; 9 bases align to TRBD2. The sample taken for sequencing was CD8+ T cells sorted from blood. CDR3 region: CASSETTSGRLNTQYF. CDR3 nucleotides: TGCGCCAGCAGTGAGACGACTAGCGGAAGATTAAATACGCAGTATTTT.